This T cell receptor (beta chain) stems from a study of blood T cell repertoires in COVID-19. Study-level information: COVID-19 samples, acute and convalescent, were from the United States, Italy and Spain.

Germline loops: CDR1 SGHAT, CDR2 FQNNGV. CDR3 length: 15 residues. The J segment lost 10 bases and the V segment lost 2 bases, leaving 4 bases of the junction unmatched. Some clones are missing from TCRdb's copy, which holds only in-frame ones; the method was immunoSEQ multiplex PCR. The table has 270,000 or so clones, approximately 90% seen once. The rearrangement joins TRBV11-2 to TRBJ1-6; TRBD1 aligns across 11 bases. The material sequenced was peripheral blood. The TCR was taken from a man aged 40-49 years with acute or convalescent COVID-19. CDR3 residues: CASSLFRTGGSPLHF. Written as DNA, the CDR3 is TGTGCCAGCAGCTTATTCCGGACAGGGGGCTCACCCCTCCACTTT.